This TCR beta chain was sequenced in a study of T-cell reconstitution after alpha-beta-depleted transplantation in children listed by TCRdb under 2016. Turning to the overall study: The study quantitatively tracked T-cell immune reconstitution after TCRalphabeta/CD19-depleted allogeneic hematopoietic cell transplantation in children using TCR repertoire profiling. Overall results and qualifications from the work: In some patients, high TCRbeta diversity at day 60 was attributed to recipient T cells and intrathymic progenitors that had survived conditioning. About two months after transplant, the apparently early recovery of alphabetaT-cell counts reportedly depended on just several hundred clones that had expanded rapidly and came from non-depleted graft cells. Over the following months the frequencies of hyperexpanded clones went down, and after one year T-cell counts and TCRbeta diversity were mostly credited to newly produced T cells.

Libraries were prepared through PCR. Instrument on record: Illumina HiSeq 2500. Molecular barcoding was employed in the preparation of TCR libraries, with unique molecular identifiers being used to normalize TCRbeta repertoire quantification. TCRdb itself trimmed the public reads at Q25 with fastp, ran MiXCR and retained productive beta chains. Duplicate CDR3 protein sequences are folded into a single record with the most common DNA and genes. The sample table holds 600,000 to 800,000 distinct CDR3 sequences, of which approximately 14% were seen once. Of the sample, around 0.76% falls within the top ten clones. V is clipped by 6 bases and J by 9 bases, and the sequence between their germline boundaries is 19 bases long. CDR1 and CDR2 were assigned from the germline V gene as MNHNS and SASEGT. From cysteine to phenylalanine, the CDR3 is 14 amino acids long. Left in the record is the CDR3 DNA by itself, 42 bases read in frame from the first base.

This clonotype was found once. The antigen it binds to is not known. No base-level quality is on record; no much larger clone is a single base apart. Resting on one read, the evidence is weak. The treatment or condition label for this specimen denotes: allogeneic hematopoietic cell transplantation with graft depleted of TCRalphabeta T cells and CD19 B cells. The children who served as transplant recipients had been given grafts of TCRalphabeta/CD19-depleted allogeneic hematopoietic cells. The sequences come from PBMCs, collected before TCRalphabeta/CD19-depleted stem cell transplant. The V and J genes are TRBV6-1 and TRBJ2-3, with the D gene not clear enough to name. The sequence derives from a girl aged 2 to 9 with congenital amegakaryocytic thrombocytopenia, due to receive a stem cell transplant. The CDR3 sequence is CASRARIVIDTQYF. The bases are TGTGCCAGCAGGGCCAGAATCGTCATCGACACGCAGTATTTT.